These 9 T cell receptor beta chains originate from one sample sequenced in a study of blood T cell repertoires in COVID-19. Profiling relied on immunoSEQ multiplex PCR, and the TCRdb table lists in-frame clones only, not all of them. The table shows about 40,000 clones, with about four fifths occurring only once. Sequencing was carried out using peripheral blood. The receptors were sampled from a woman aged 55-69 years with acute or convalescent COVID-19.

V is TRBV28 and J is TRBJ1-5; perhaps TRBD1 as D (6 bases). CDR1 MDHEN and CDR2 SYDVKM come from the germline V gene. Deletions cut 7 bases from V and 6 bases from J, with 22 bases between. The CDR3 runs to 16 residues. Written as DNA, the CDR3 is TGTGCCAGCACCCGGCGATTGACAGGTCGCGGTCAGCCCCAGCATTTT. Amino acids: CASTRRLTGRGQPQHF.

The rearrangement uses TRBV9 and TRBJ2-1, with 9 nucleotides matching TRBD2. The V gene end was trimmed by 7 bases and the J gene end by 4 bases; junction bases not matched to a gene: 9. This CDR3 is 15 amino acids long. CDR1 and CDR2 from the germline V gene are SGDLS and YYNGEE. The CDR3 spells CASAVSGGPYNEQFF. CDR3 nucleotides: TGTGCCAGCGCCGTTAGCGGGGGACCGTACAATGAGCAGTTCTTC.

Points on this clone: This specimen includes other DNA sequences encoding the same CDR3. The rearrangement links TRBV28 to TRBJ1-2; weak D call: TRBD1 (6 bases). The V gene lost 5 bases and the J gene lost 2 bases, with 12 bases spanning the gap. This CDR3 comprises 14 residues. Germline V gene data show CDR1 as MDHEN and CDR2 as SYDVKM. The CDR3 nucleotides read TGTGCCAGCAGTCTCCCTCAGGGGAACTATGGCTACACCTTC. Protein sequence: CASSLPQGNYGYTF.

The chain uses TRBV29-1 and TRBJ1-2, with TRBD1 identical over 9 bases. The CDR3 is 14 amino acids. The germline CDR1 and CDR2 sequences are SQVTM and ANQGSEA. Trimming removed 6 bases from V and 8 bases from J; junction bases left unmatched: 13. The DNA of the CDR3 is TGCAGCGTGCATTCCCCGGGACAGGGTGTAGGCTACACCTTC. It encodes CSVHSPGQGVGYTF.

This chain uses TRBV5-1 with TRBJ2-3; 15 bases are a match to TRBD2. The length of the CDR3 is 18 residues. The germline gives CDR1 SGHRS, CDR2 YFSETQ. After removal of 0 bases from V and 6 bases from J, the junction contained 8 bases not matched to a gene. This CDR3 is CASSLDRTSGGALDTQYF. CDR3 DNA sequence: TGCGCCAGCAGCTTGGATCGGACTAGCGGGGGGGCCTTGGATACGCAGTATTTT.

This chain links TRBV6-5 with TRBJ1-5; no definite D call. This CDR3 spans 12 amino acids. Trimming pared 5 bases from V and 8 bases from J, leaving 10 bases between. Germline V gene sequence: CDR1 MNHEY, CDR2 SVGAGI. The CDR3 DNA is TGTGCCAGCAGTAGGACCGGGGAGCCCCAGCATTTT. Protein sequence: CASSRTGEPQHF.

This clone was counted between two and nine times. The chain links TRBV5-4 to TRBJ2-5; 8 positions agree with TRBD2. The V gene end was trimmed by 2 bases and the J gene end by 5 bases; junction bases not matched to a gene: 8. CDR1 and CDR2 from the germline V gene are SGHNT and YYREEE (reference sequence). The CDR3 contains 15 residues. CDR3 sequence (DNA): TGTGCCAGCAGCTTTGGTGCGGGGGGCCGGGAGACCCAGTACTTC. Protein: CASSFGAGGRETQYF.

V usage is TRBV11-2 and J usage is TRBJ1-1; D possibly corresponds to TRBD1 (6 bases). The CDR3 loop spans 17 amino acids. The ends were cut back, 10 bases at V and 0 bases at J, with 24 bases in the middle. Per germline, CDR1 SGHAT and CDR2 FQNNGV. The CDR3 nucleotides are TGTGCCACCCAGCAGCGAGCAGGGGCCATGATGAACACTGAAGCTTTCTTT. Protein sequence: CATQQRAGAMMNTEAFF.

The V and J genes are TRBV4-2 and TRBJ2-3; TRBD2 matches at 8 bases. Unmatched junction bases numbered 5, after V lost 4 bases and J lost 2 bases. The CDR3 runs to 15 residues. Germline lookup yields CDR1 LGHNA and CDR2 YNFKEQ. The CDR3 sequence is CASSLAGGSTDTQYF. The CDR3 DNA reads TGTGCCAGCAGCCTGGCGGGGGGCTCCACAGATACGCAGTATTTT.